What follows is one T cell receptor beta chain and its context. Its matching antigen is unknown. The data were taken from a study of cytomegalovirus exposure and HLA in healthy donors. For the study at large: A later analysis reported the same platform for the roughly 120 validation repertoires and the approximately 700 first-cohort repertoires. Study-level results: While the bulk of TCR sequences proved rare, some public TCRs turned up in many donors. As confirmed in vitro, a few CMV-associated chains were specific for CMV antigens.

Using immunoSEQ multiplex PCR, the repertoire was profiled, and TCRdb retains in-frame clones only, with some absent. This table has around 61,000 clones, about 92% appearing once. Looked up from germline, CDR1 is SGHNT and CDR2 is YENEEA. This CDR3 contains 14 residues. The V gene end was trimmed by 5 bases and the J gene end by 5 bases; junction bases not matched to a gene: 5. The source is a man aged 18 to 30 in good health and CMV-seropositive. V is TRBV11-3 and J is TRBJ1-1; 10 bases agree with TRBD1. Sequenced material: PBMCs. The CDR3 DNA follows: TGTGCCAGCAGCGACGGGACAGGGGCGACTGAAGCTTTCTTT. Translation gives CASSDGTGATEAFF.